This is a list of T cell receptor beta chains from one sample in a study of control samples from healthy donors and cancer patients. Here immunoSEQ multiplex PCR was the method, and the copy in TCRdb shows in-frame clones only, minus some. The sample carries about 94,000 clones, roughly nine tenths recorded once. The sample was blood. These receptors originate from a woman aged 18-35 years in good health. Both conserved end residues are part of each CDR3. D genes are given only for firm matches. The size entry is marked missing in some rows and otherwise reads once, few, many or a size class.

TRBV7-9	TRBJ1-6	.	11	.	CASSPDSPLHF	TGTGCCAGCAGCCCCGATTCACCCCTCCACTTT
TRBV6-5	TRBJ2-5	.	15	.	CASSFSRPEQETQYF	TGTGCCAGCAGTTTCTCGAGGCCGGAGCAAGAGACCCAGTACTTC
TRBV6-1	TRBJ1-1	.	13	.	CASSDTLNTEAFF	TGTGCCAGCAGTGACACCTTGAACACTGAAGCTTTCTTT
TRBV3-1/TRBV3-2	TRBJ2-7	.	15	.	CASSQVSGWGDEQYF	TGTGCCAGCAGCCAAGTCAGCGGATGGGGGGACGAGCAGTACTTC
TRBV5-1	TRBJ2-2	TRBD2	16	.	CASKPTSGVNTGELFF	TGCGCCAGCAAACCGACTAGCGGGGTAAACACCGGGGAGCTGTTTTTT
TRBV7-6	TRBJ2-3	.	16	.	CASSPVSRGSVDTQYF	TGTGCCAGCAGCCCTGTAAGCCGGGGGTCGGTAGATACGCAGTATTTT
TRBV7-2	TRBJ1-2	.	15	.	CASSFWGREDYGYTF	TGTGCCAGCAGCTTTTGGGGGAGGGAGGACTATGGCTACACCTTC
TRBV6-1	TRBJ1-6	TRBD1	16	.	CASSEAEGQGNSPLHF	TGTGCCAGCAGTGAAGCAGAGGGACAGGGTAATTCACCCCTCCACTTT
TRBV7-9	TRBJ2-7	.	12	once	CASSLSRGEQYF	TGTGCCAGCAGCTTATCGCGCGGGGAGCAGTACTTC
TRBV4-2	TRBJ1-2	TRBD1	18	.	CASSQEGSGTGTLYGYTF	TGTGCCAGCAGCCAAGAGGGCAGTGGGACAGGGACCCTCTATGGCTACACCTTC
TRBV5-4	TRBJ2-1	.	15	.	CASSGGDPTYNEQFF	TGTGCCAGCAGCGGAGGGGACCCTACCTACAATGAGCAGTTCTTC
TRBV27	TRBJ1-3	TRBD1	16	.	CASSLSSTGSGNTIYF	TGTGCCAGCAGTTTATCGTCGACAGGGTCGGGAAACACCATATATTTT
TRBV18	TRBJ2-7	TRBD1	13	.	CASSPGQGDEQYF	TGTGCCAGCTCACCGGGACAGGGGGACGAGCAGTACTTC
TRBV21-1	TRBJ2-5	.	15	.	CASSKCPEYQETQYF	TGTGCCAGCAGCAAATGTCCAGAGTACCAAGAGACCCAGTACTTC
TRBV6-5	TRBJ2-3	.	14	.	CASNSRALTDTQYF	TGTGCCAGCAATTCCAGGGCCCTCACAGATACGCAGTATTTT
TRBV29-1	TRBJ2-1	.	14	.	CSVRGPISYNEQFF	TGCAGCGTCAGGGGACCGATTTCCTACAATGAGCAGTTCTTC
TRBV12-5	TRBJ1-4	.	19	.	CASGLARETGRGGNEKLFF	TGTGCTAGTGGTTTGGCCCGGGAGACAGGACGAGGGGGAAATGAAAAACTGTTTTTT
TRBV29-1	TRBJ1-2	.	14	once	CSVEGVEGQAGYTF	TGCAGCGTCGAAGGCGTCGAGGGGCAGGCGGGCTACACCTTC
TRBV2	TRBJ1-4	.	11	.	CASGRGEKLFF	TGTGCCAGCGGAAGGGGTGAAAAACTGTTTTTT
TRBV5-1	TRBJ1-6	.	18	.	CASKMLSGGSSYNSPLHF	TGCGCCAGCAAAATGCTTTCGGGGGGTAGCTCCTATAATTCACCCCTCCACTTT
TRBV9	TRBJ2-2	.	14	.	CASSRAANTGELFF	TGTGCCAGCAGTCGGGCAGCTAACACCGGGGAGCTGTTTTTT
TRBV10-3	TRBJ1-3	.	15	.	CAISRDDSSGNTIYF	TGTGCCATCAGCAGAGACGACAGCTCTGGAAACACCATATATTTT
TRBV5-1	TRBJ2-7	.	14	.	CASSRDGGNYEQYF	TGCGCCAGCAGCCGGGACGGAGGGAACTACGAGCAGTACTTC
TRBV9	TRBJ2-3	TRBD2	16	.	CASSLRGGWGTDTQYF	TGTGCCAGCAGCCTCCGCGGGGGGTGGGGCACAGATACGCAGTATTTT
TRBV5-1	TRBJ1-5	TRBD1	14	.	CASSEGTANQPQHF	TGCGCCAGCAGCGAAGGGACAGCCAATCAGCCCCAGCATTTT